This T cell receptor (beta chain) was sequenced during a study of T-cell reconstitution after alpha-beta-depleted transplantation in children. Trimming left V 3 bases short and J 6 bases short, with 9 bases between. This CDR3 region has 13 residues. This clonotype was seen repeatedly, ten times or more. Unique molecular identifiers tagged the TCRbeta library. MiXCR, run by TCRdb on the PCR reads, gives a single entry per CDR3 protein. There are tens of thousands of distinct CDR3 sequences in the sample; 4.9% occur only once, and about 19% lies in the top ten. The sample here was PBMCs, mostly from graft donor cells, taken 180 days after TCRalphabeta/CD19-depleted stem cell transplant. The chain joins TRBV12-3 or TRBV12-4 to TRBJ1-5; no clear D gene. This receptor was obtained from a boy in the first two years of life who had a stem cell transplant for acute myeloid leukemia, so the T cells may come from the graft donor. CDR3 bases: TGTGCCAGCAGTTTGAGGTATGGTCAGCCCCAGCATTTT. It encodes CASSLRYGQPQHF.